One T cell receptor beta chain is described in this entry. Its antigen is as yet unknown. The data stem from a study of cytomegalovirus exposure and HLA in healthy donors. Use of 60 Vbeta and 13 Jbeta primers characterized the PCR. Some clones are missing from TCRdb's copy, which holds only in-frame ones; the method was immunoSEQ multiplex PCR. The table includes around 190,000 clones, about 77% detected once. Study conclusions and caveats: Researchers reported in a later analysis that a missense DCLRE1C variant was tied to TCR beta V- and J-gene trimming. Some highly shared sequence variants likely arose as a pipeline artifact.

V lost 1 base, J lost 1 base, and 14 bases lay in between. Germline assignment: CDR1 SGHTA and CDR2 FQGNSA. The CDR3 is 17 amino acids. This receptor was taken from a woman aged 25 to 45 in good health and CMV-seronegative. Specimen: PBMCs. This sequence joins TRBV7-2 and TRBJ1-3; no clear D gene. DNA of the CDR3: TGTGCCAGCAGCTTAGTGGCGACGGCCGGGTCTGGAAACACCATATATTTT. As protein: CASSLVATAGSGNTIYF.